One sample yielded the 19 T cell receptor beta chains listed below, sequenced in a study of blood T cells in healthy people across ages. Together with a sample-barcoded 5' primer, a J-beta primer mix was included in a second PCR lasting about 6 to 11 cycles. One entry per CDR3 protein results from TCRdb running MiXCR on the 5' RACE reads. The profile shows around 800,000 distinct CDR3 sequences, around a quarter of them singletons. The sample also formed part of further work on T cells of mothers and their children.

Material: blood. Every receptor here comes from a boy aged 5-17 years in good health.

This clonotype has only a few counts. An end of the junction differs from the germline gene, which may be a read error. The chain joins TRBV7-9 to TRBJ2-4; 8 bases are a match to TRBD1. In germline, CDR1 is SEHNR, CDR2 FQNEAQ (reference sequence). This CDR3 has 14 amino acids. CDR3: CASSAGTGKNTQYF. In DNA form, the CDR3 reads TGTGCCAGCAGCGCAGGGACAGGCAAAAACACTCAGTACTTC.

This clonotype was observed a few times. The chain has TRBV18 and TRBJ2-7; TRBD1 is a possible D gene (6 bases). CDR1 and CDR2 from the germline V gene are KGHSH and LQKENI. V was clipped by 3 bases and J by 3 bases, with 12 bases between them. The CDR3 runs to 14 residues. The DNA of the CDR3 is TGTGCCAGCTCACCCCAGGACAGTCACTACGAGCAGTACTTC. It codes for CASSPQDSHYEQYF.

This clonotype has just a few counts. This rearrangement joins TRBV12-3 or TRBV12-4 to TRBJ1-1; 7 bases fit TRBD1. The CDR3 length is 14 residues. V lost 3 bases to trimming and J lost 8 bases; unmatched junction nucleotides: 9. The CDR3 DNA follows: TGTGCCAGCAGTTTTAAGCGGACAGGCGACGAAGCTTTCTTT. Protein sequence: CASSFKRTGDEAFF.

The genes are TRBV18 and TRBJ2-5, with D perhaps given as TRBD1 or TRBD2 (5 bases each). The CDR3 has 16 amino acids. The germline V gene encodes CDR1 KGHSH and CDR2 LQKENI. Trimming cost V 3 bases and J 2 bases, with 16 bases left between them. CDR3 protein: CASSPSAGTGQETQYF. The CDR3 DNA reads TGTGCCAGCTCACCCTCCGCAGGGACGGGACAAGAGACCCAGTACTTC.

The rearrangement joins TRBV20-1 to TRBJ2-7; TRBD1 agrees at 7 bases. CDR1 and CDR2 (germline): DFQATT, SNEGSKA (reference sequence). The CDR3 sequence is 13 residues long. The junction had 7 bases not matched to a gene; V was cut back by 4 bases and J by 4 bases. Here the CDR3 reads CSAKGTAPYEQYF. The CDR3 DNA follows: TGCAGTGCTAAAGGGACAGCCCCGTACGAGCAGTACTTC.

This clonotype occurred a few times. The chain carries TRBV6-4 and TRBJ1-4; no reliable D call. Trimming left V 7 bases short and J 8 bases short, with 14 bases between. Per the germline V gene, CDR1 is MRHNA and CDR2 is SNTAGT. The CDR3 is made up of 13 amino acids. CDR3 loop: CASNMAGCEKLFF. CDR3 DNA sequence: TGTGCCAGCAATATGGCCGGGTGCGAAAAACTGTTTTTT.

The V and J genes are TRBV28 and TRBJ2-1; 8 nucleotides match TRBD2. There are 14 residues in the CDR3. Germline V gene data show CDR1 as MDHEN and CDR2 as SYDVKM. V dropped 7 bases and J dropped 7; count of bases not matched to a gene: 9. CDR3 DNA: TGTGCCAGCATAGTCGGGGGGGCCAAGAATGAGCAGTTCTTC. Translation gives CASIVGGAKNEQFF.

The chain has TRBV20-1 and TRBJ2-7, with 11 bases that match TRBD2. The CDR3 runs to 14 residues. Trimming at V came to 5 bases and at J to 3 bases, leaving 6 bases not matched to a gene. Germline loops: CDR1 DFQATT, CDR2 SNEGSKA (reference sequence). CDR3 in amino acids: CSAHSGGAVYEQYF. CDR3 bases: TGCAGTGCTCATAGCGGGGGGGCGGTCTACGAGCAGTACTTC.

This clonotype was counted only a few times. The V gene is TRBV12-3 or TRBV12-4, the J gene TRBJ2-1; D tentatively reads TRBD1 or TRBD2 (5 bases each). This CDR3 has 14 amino acids. The V end was cut by 5 bases, the J end by 5 bases, with 13 bases between. CDR3 in amino acids: CASSPFVGDNEQFF. CDR3 nucleotides: TGTGCCAGCAGTCCCTTCGTGGGGGACAATGAGCAGTTCTTC.

The V gene is TRBV10-2, the J gene TRBJ2-5, with D uncertain. CDR1 is WSHSY, CDR2 SAAADI, per germline. V lost 0 bases and J lost 13, with 12 bases in between. The CDR3 is 12 residues long. CDR3 sequence reads: CASSESMARLYF. Here the CDR3 DNA reads TGCGCCAGCAGTGAGTCGATGGCCCGTCTGTACTTC.

This rearrangement joins TRBV5-5 to TRBJ1-2, with 8 nucleotides matching TRBD1. With 2 bases clipped from V and 2 bases from J, the junction kept 5 bases outside the gene matches. Germline-derived CDR1 and CDR2 are SGHKS and YYEKEE (reference sequence). The CDR3 is 15 amino acids. The CDR3 loop reads CASSLYPGGNYGYTF. In DNA, the CDR3 is TGTGCCAGCAGCTTATACCCAGGGGGCAACTATGGCTACACCTTC.

This clonotype was seen more than once but under ten times. The chain couples TRBV21-1 to TRBJ2-6; the table's D call TRBD1 went unverified against the DNA. TRBV21-1 corresponds to a pseudogene. There are 20 residues in the CDR3. Here the CDR3 reads CASSLICRQPFFSGANVLTF. The CDR3 bases are TGTGCCAGCAGCCTTATTTGCCGACAGCCTTTCTTCTCTGGGGCCAACGTCCTGACTTTC.

The V and J genes are TRBV10-3 and TRBJ2-3, with 11 bases identical to TRBD2. J lost 3 bases, V lost 5 bases, and 4 bases had no gene match. The CDR3 consists of 15 residues. In germline, CDR1 is ENHRY, CDR2 SYGVKD. CDR3 sequence: CAISTSGGLTDTQYF. CDR3 nucleotide sequence: TGTGCCATCAGTACTAGCGGGGGACTTACAGATACGCAGTATTTT.

Many counts were recorded for this clonotype. The rearrangement joins TRBV29-1 to TRBJ1-2; D ambiguous. The CDR3 is made up of 13 amino acids. Trimming took 5 bases from V and 4 from J, leaving 14 bases between them. CDR1 and CDR2 (germline): SQVTM, ANQGSEA. CDR3 DNA sequence: TGCAGCGTTTCTACAGCCTCCACCTATGGCTACACCTTC. It yields the protein CSVSTASTYGYTF.

The chain joins TRBV2 to TRBJ2-1; D tentatively fits TRBD1 or TRBD2 (5 bases each). The J call is doubtful: the DNA matches TRBJ2-5 better. From germline, CDR1 is SNHLY and CDR2 FYNNEI. The CDR3 consists of 12 residues. CDR3 region: CASRGWGETQYF. CDR3 DNA sequence: TGTGCCAGCAGGGGGTGGGGGGAGACCCAGTACTTC.

This clonotype was counted only a few times. V gene TRBV20-1 combines with J gene TRBJ2-2, with D unresolved. The CDR3 is 13 amino acids. Germline V gives CDR1 DFQATT, CDR2 SNEGSKA (reference sequence). Trimming stripped 5 bases from V and 2 bases from J, with 9 bases between. The CDR3 here is CSAQDGNTGELFF. The CDR3, as DNA: TGCAGTGCTCAGGACGGTAACACCGGGGAGCTGTTTTTT.

The chain is built from TRBV18 and TRBJ2-7; 9 bases are a match to TRBD1. The J segment lost 5 bases and the V segment lost 6 bases, leaving 5 bases of the junction unmatched. Germline V gives CDR1 KGHSH, CDR2 LQKENI. The CDR3 sequence is 13 residues long. The CDR3 here is CASSVDRGNEQYF. CDR3 nucleotides: TGTGCCAGCTCGGTGGACAGGGGTAACGAGCAGTACTTC.

In this sample, this clonotype turned up many times. The V gene is TRBV4-2, the J gene TRBJ2-1; D might be TRBD1 (6 bases). CDR1 is LGHNA, CDR2 YNFKEQ, per germline. V was shortened by 3 bases and J by 2 bases, with 17 bases between the two germline ends. The length of the CDR3 is 17 residues. The CDR3 loop reads CASSQAGAVSPYNEQFF. In DNA, the CDR3 is TGTGCCAGCAGCCAGGCAGGGGCCGTCTCCCCCTACAATGAGCAGTTCTTC.

This clonotype was found a few times. The chain links TRBV3-1 to TRBJ2-1; tentatively, D is TRBD2 (6 bases). Trimming left V 0 bases short and J 6 bases short, with 9 bases between. Germline V gene lookup returns CDR1 LGHDT and CDR2 YNNKEL (reference sequence). The CDR3 loop spans 14 amino acids. The CDR3 here is CASSQELASNEQFF. The CDR3, as DNA: TGTGCCAGCAGCCAAGAACTAGCCAGCAATGAGCAGTTCTTC.